What follows are 16 T cell receptor beta chains derived from one specimen sequenced in a study of identifying expanded T cells in peripheral blood. Only in-frame clones appear in the TCRdb table, and some are missing; sequencing was by immunoSEQ multiplex PCR. The sample comprises fewer than 130,000 clones, around 89% of which are singletons, and approximately 16% rests with the top ten. Source material: blood. The receptors derive from a person aged 18 to 75 in good health.

The chain has TRBV27 and TRBJ2-7, with no clear D. The V end lost 6 bases, the J end lost 2 bases, and 20 bases lay between the germline ends. Per the germline V gene, CDR1 is MNHEY and CDR2 is SMNVEV (reference sequence). This CDR3 has 16 residues. The CDR3: CASSRKRPADTYEQYF. The CDR3 region has the DNA TGTGCCAGCAGCCGGAAGAGGCCAGCCGATACCTACGAGCAGTACTTC.

This chain uses TRBV5-4 with TRBJ2-7, with no clear D. In germline, CDR1 is SGHNT, CDR2 YYREEE (reference sequence). Between the trimmed V and J ends, which lost 2 bases and 0 bases, there was a span of 6 bases. The CDR3 totals 13 residues. The CDR3 bases are TGTGCCAGCAGCTTCCGCAGCTCCTACGAGCAGTACTTC. This codes for CASSFRSSYEQYF.

The chain joins TRBV7-7 to TRBJ2-6; D not certain. Trimming stripped 5 bases from V and 5 bases from J, with 22 bases between. The CDR3 extends over 18 amino acids. Germline V gene sequence: CDR1 SSHAT, CDR2 FNYEAQ (reference sequence). The CDR3 DNA follows: TGTGCCAGCAGCCGGCTAGGAGTGCCACAAAGTCGGGCCAACGTCCTGACTTTC. Encoded protein: CASSRLGVPQSRANVLTF.

This chain connects TRBV2 to TRBJ2-3; 9 nucleotides line up with TRBD2. Losses at the gene ends were 7 bases for V and 5 bases for J; bases not matched to a gene: 7. The germline gives CDR1 SNHLY, CDR2 FYNNEI. The CDR3 is 14 amino acids. In nucleotides, the CDR3 is TGTGCCAGCAATCTAGCGGGGCCGGGAGATACGCAGTATTTT. Encoded protein: CASNLAGPGDTQYF.

The V gene is TRBV7-2, the J gene TRBJ1-2; TRBD1 matches at 10 bases. V dropped 1 base and J dropped 4; count of bases not matched to a gene: 6. The CDR3 covers 16 residues. Germline V gene data show CDR1 as SGHTA and CDR2 as FQGNSA. CDR3 bases: TGTGCCAGCAGCTTAGGGACAGGGGGTTGGATCTATGGCTACACCTTC. This encodes CASSLGTGGWIYGYTF.

The V and J genes are TRBV29-1 and TRBJ2-3, with no clear D. V gave up 6 bases and J gave up 2 bases, with 12 bases separating them. The germline V gene encodes CDR1 SQVTM and CDR2 ANQGSEA. The length of the CDR3 is 13 residues. CDR3 nucleotide sequence: TGCAGCGTAGATGGCGGAATCACAGATACGCAGTATTTT. It encodes CSVDGGITDTQYF.

The CDR3 here is CASSLELGNFGNTIYF. The CDR3 region has the DNA TGTGCCAGCAGCTTGGAGTTGGGGAATTTTGGAAACACCATATATTTT. The chain recombines TRBV5-6 with TRBJ1-3; D gene uncertain. CDR1 and CDR2 from the germline V gene are SGHDT and YYEEEE. The CDR3 loop spans 16 amino acids. V was pared by 0 bases and J by 3 bases, with 13 bases between.

This clone was detected once. J is TRBJ2-1 and V is TRBV13, with D perhaps matching TRBD1 or TRBD2 (5 bases each). The germline V gene encodes CDR1 PRHDT and CDR2 FYEKMQ (reference sequence). V was shortened by 8 bases and J by 8 bases, with 16 bases between the two germline ends. This CDR3 region has 13 residues. The CDR3 reads CASGPGTIHEQFF. DNA of the CDR3: TGTGCCAGCGGACCGGGGACCATCCATGAGCAGTTCTTC.

The V gene is TRBV9, the J gene TRBJ2-3; D remains ambiguous. This CDR3 contains 15 residues. CDR1 and CDR2 (germline): SGDLS, YYNGEE. Between the trimmed V and J ends, which lost 3 bases and 2 bases, there was a span of 13 bases. CDR3 sequence: CASSASGDDTDTQYF. CDR3 bases: TGTGCCAGCAGCGCCAGTGGAGACGACACAGATACGCAGTATTTT.

CDR3 loop: CASSYRGAGDPKYF. The CDR3 bases are TGTGCCAGCAGTTACCGGGGGGCTGGTGACCCAAAATACTTC. This chain connects TRBV6-5 to TRBJ2-7; a weak D match, TRBD2 (7 bases). This CDR3 has 14 residues. With 2 bases removed from V and 13 bases from J, the gap between germline ends came to 21 bases. Germline lookup yields CDR1 MNHEY and CDR2 SVGAGI.

V is TRBV5-6 and J is TRBJ1-5, with D hard to call. The CDR3 has 12 residues. CDR1 is SGHDT, CDR2 YYEEEE, per germline. Trimming shortened V by 3 bases and J by 6 bases, and 7 bases separated the two germline ends. The CDR3 spells CASSSGTQPQHF. Here the CDR3 DNA reads TGTGCCAGCAGCTCTGGCACTCAGCCCCAGCATTTT.

This sequence joins TRBV5-5 and TRBJ2-7, with D unresolved. The germline V and J ends were trimmed by 4 bases and 3 bases, with 17 bases remaining between them. The CDR3 sequence is 15 residues long. CDR1 is SGHKS and CDR2 is YYEKEE in the germline V gene (reference sequence). This CDR3 reads CASSLGGLVNYEQYF. CDR3 coding DNA: TGTGCCAGCAGCCTAGGTGGGCTGGTTAACTACGAGCAGTACTTC.

The rearrangement uses TRBV10-1 and TRBJ2-2, with unresolved D. Germline assignment: CDR1 WNHNN and CDR2 SYGVQD (reference sequence). V dropped 0 bases and J dropped 4 bases, with 6 bases sitting between them. CDR3 length equals 14 residues. The CDR3 DNA sequence: TGCGCCAGCAGTGAGTCGCCGGGCACCGGGGAGCTGTTTTTT. It is translated as CASSESPGTGELFF.

The chain joins TRBV6-6 to TRBJ1-1, with D uncertain. The CDR3 is 13 amino acids. The V end lost 7 bases, the J end lost 3 bases, and 12 bases lay between the germline ends. Germline assignment: CDR1 MNHNY and CDR2 SVGAGI (reference sequence). The CDR3 reads CASKPMRDTEAFF. As DNA, the CDR3 is TGTGCCAGCAAACCCATGAGGGACACTGAAGCTTTCTTT.

V usage is TRBV5-1 and J usage is TRBJ2-1; 10 bases map to TRBD2. The CDR3 covers 15 residues. The ends lost 2 bases at V and 3 bases at J; junction bases unmatched: 2. Germline loops: CDR1 SGHRS, CDR2 YFSETQ. This CDR3 is CASSFSGGGYNEQFF. The CDR3 coding sequence is TGCGCCAGCAGCTTCAGCGGGGGGGGCTACAATGAGCAGTTCTTC.

The CDR3 DNA sequence: TGTGCCAGCAGTTCCGAACAGAACTATGGCTACACCTTC. This sequence encodes CASSSEQNYGYTF. V is TRBV2 and J is TRBJ1-2; D is ambiguous. The CDR3 loop spans 13 amino acids. In germline, CDR1 is SNHLY, CDR2 FYNNEI. V dropped 5 bases and J dropped 2 bases, with 9 bases sitting between them.